The 16 T cell receptor beta chains below all came from one sample that was sequenced in a study of shared clonotypes between healthy human individuals. Sequencing was performed with immunoSEQ multiplex PCR; in TCRdb, only in-frame clones are kept and a portion is missing. Among roughly 1,000,000 clones listed, approximately 80% were seen once. Sample: memory CD4+ T cells from PBMCs. Subset here: CD45RA-negative fraction. The receptors stem from a young man in good health. Some clones in this sample may be carry-over from other donors' samples.

Only a few counts were recorded for this clone. This sample includes further DNA sequences coding for the same CDR3. This chain links TRBV7-2 with TRBJ2-3; D not certain. The germline V gene has CDR1 SGHTA and CDR2 FQGNSA. Trimming cost V 5 bases and J 2 bases, with 5 bases left between them. CDR3 length: 12 residues. The CDR3 protein is CASSTFTDTQYF. The CDR3 DNA reads TGTGCCAGCAGCACCTTCACAGATACGCAGTATTTT.

Remarks on this clone: Other DNA sequences of this sample code for an identical CDR3. This chain links TRBV4-3 with TRBJ1-1; 8 bases are a match to TRBD1. V lost 4 bases and J lost 2; bases outside the gene matches: 3. In germline, CDR1 is LGHNA, CDR2 YSLEER. The CDR3 spans 14 residues. CDR3 amino acids: CASSRGQGNTEAFF. CDR3 nucleotides: TGCGCCAGCAGCCGAGGACAGGGTAACACTGAAGCTTTCTTT.

This chain links TRBV6-5 with TRBJ2-1, with D perhaps matching TRBD1 or TRBD2 (6 bases each). The CDR3 runs 15 residues. CDR1 and CDR2 (germline): MNHEY, SVGAGI. V lost 3 bases, J lost 6 bases, and 15 bases lay in between. In DNA, the CDR3 is TGTGCCAGCAGTTATTACAGGGTGGGGGGCAATGAGCAGTTCTTC. Translated, it gives CASSYYRVGGNEQFF.

The chain has TRBV2 and TRBJ2-5, with 7 nucleotides matching TRBD1. CDR1 and CDR2 from the germline V gene are SNHLY and FYNNEI. V gave up 2 bases and J gave up 5 bases; unmatched junction bases: 8. This CDR3 region has 15 residues. CDR3 nucleotides: TGTGCCAGCAGTGAATTGGGGACAGAGGTGGAGACCCAGTACTTC. This encodes CASSELGTEVETQYF. Supplemented by reference TRBV2 and TRBJ2-5, the full variable domain reads EPEVTQTPSHQVTQMGQEVILRCVPISNHLYFYWYRQILGQKVEFLVSFYNNEISEKSEIFDDQFSVERPDGSNFTLKIRSTKLEDSAMYFCASSELGTEVETQYFGPGTRLLVL.

This chain connects TRBV28 to TRBJ2-7, with D possibly matching TRBD1 (5 bases). The V end was cut by 6 bases, the J end by 3 bases, with 9 bases between. Germline loops: CDR1 MDHEN, CDR2 SYDVKM. The CDR3 totals 12 residues. CDR3 protein: CASRSTGYEQYF. The CDR3 bases are TGTGCCAGCAGGTCCACAGGCTACGAGCAGTACTTC.

Worth noting for this clone: Additional DNA sequences in this sample encode the identical CDR3. The chain links TRBV7-2 to TRBJ2-7; 9 bases line up with TRBD2. Germline assignment: CDR1 SGHTA and CDR2 FQGNSA. This CDR3 region has 14 residues. Germline trimming cut 6 bases from V and 2 bases from J; bases unmatched to any gene: 5. CDR3 amino acids: CASSQLAGAYEQYF. DNA of the CDR3: TGTGCCAGCAGTCAACTAGCGGGCGCCTACGAGCAGTACTTC.

The chain recombines TRBV15 with TRBJ2-5; D might be TRBD1 (6 bases). V lost 0 bases, J lost 4 bases, and 12 bases lay in between. The CDR3 has 15 residues. CDR1 LNHNV and CDR2 YYDKDF come from the germline V gene (reference sequence). DNA of the CDR3: TGTGCCACCAGCAGAGATTTGAACAGGGCAGAGACCCAGTACTTC. Protein product: CATSRDLNRAETQYF. The variable domain in full, completed from reference TRBV15 and TRBJ2-5, reads DAMVIQNPRYQVTQFGKPVTLSCSQTLNHNVMYWYQQKSSQAPKLLFHYYDKDFNNEADTPDNFQSRRPNTSFCFLDIRSPGLGDTAMYLCATSRDLNRAETQYFGPGTRLLVL.

This sequence joins TRBV7-2 and TRBJ2-1, with D perhaps assigned TRBD1 or TRBD2 (6 bases each). In germline, CDR1 is SGHTA, CDR2 FQGNSA. Trimming removed 1 base from V and 7 bases from J, with 14 bases in between. This CDR3 has 15 residues. CDR3 loop: CASSLDGGRKNEQFF. For the CDR3, the DNA is TGTGCCAGCAGCTTAGATGGGGGGCGGAAGAATGAGCAGTTCTTC.

At least ten counts were recorded for this clone. Other nucleotide sequences in the sample specify the same CDR3. The J gene is TRBJ2-7, the V gene TRBV10-3; D perhaps matches TRBD1 (6 bases). The CDR3 totals 14 residues. Germline lookup yields CDR1 ENHRY and CDR2 SYGVKD. V was cut by 3 bases and J by 1 base, with 10 bases left in between. The CDR3 spells CAISEGGWSYEQYF. The DNA for the CDR3 is TGTGCCATCAGTGAAGGGGGATGGTCCTACGAGCAGTACTTC.

The chain joins TRBV6-6 to TRBJ2-3; possibly TRBD2 for D (6 bases). Looked up from germline, CDR1 is MNHNY and CDR2 is SVGAGI (reference sequence). V shed 5 bases and J shed 2 bases, with 11 bases lying between them. The CDR3 length is 14 residues. CDR3 coding DNA: TGTGCCAGCAGTGTGGAGGGGCCCACAGATACGCAGTATTTT. Translating gives CASSVEGPTDTQYF.

The V gene is TRBV10-3, the J gene TRBJ2-2; TRBD2 might be the D (6 bases). Germline CDR1 ENHRY, CDR2 SYGVKD. The length of the CDR3 is 16 residues. V was pared by 3 bases and J by 3 bases, with 14 bases between. The CDR3 is CAISEPALAYTGELFF. CDR3 nucleotides: TGTGCCATCAGTGAACCGGCCCTAGCGTACACCGGGGAGCTGTTTTTT.

The CDR3 loop reads CASHPEPNQPQHF. The CDR3 region has the DNA TGTGCCAGCCACCCCGAGCCAAATCAGCCCCAGCATTTT. V gene TRBV19 combines with J gene TRBJ1-5; no clear D. Germline V gene sequence: CDR1 LNHDA, CDR2 SQIVND (reference sequence). V dropped 9 bases and J dropped 4 bases, with 13 bases sitting between them. The length of the CDR3 is 13 residues.

The chain is built from TRBV5-1 and TRBJ1-1, with TRBD1 as a possible D gene (5 bases). The germline V gene encodes CDR1 SGHRS and CDR2 YFSETQ. The CDR3 has 15 amino acids. The ends were cut back, 4 bases at V and 0 bases at J, with 13 bases in the middle. CDR3 DNA sequence: TGCGCCAGCAGCGTGGGGGGAATAATGAACACTGAAGCTTTCTTT. This gives the protein CASSVGGIMNTEAFF.

In this sample, this clone turned up a few times. V is TRBV7-8 and J is TRBJ2-1, with 14 bases matching TRBD2. This CDR3 spans 15 amino acids. V shed 3 bases, J shed 6 bases, and the junction held 1 base outside the gene matches. The germline V gene has CDR1 SGHVS and CDR2 FQNEAQ. The CDR3 loop is CASSFGTSGSNEQFF. In DNA, the CDR3 is TGTGCCAGCAGCTTCGGGACTAGCGGGAGCAATGAGCAGTTCTTC.

The chain recombines TRBV29-1 with TRBJ2-3, with D possibly matching TRBD2 (6 bases). Trimming took off 4 bases at V and 2 bases at J, with 16 bases between the two ends. The CDR3 runs 15 residues. Germline values: CDR1 SQVTM, CDR2 ANQGSEA. The CDR3 bases are TGCAGCGTTGGACGTAATGGCGGGAACACAGATACGCAGTATTTT. Translation: CSVGRNGGNTDTQYF.

The rearrangement uses TRBV27 and TRBJ2-7; D gene unclear. With 4 bases removed from V and 2 bases from J, the gap between germline ends came to 15 bases. The CDR3 is made up of 15 amino acids. Looked up from germline, CDR1 is MNHEY and CDR2 is SMNVEV (reference sequence). The CDR3 region has the DNA TGTGCCAGCAGTTCAAGACAAGCTTTTCCCTACGAGCAGTACTTC. Translating gives CASSSRQAFPYEQYF.